This is a list of T cell receptor beta chains from one sample in a study of cytomegalovirus exposure and HLA in healthy donors. TCRdb keeps only in-frame clones here, not all; method: immunoSEQ multiplex PCR. Found here are 170,000 or so clones, about 80% of them singletons; the top ten hold approximately 0.69%. Material for sequencing was PBMCs. The receptors originated from a woman in her thirties or forties in good health and CMV-seronegative. Both conserved end residues are part of each CDR3. The D gene is left open where the match is weak. Clone size is stated in some rows and not others, as once, few, many or a class when expanded.

d_gene	len	v_gene	j_gene	abundance	CDR3nt	CDR3aa
.	16	TRBV4-2	TRBJ2-5	.	TGTGCCAGCAGCAAGGGAGGGGGGGAGGGGGAAGAGACCCAGTACTTC	CASSKGGGEGEETQYF
.	16	TRBV27	TRBJ2-1	.	TGTGCCAGCAGTTCCCGACAGGTCCAGGGAAATAATGAGCAGTTCTTC	CASSSRQVQGNNEQFF
.	17	TRBV4-2	TRBJ1-3	.	TGTGCCAGCAGCCAACTCGGGACTCCCAGCTCTGGAAACACCATATATTTT	CASSQLGTPSSGNTIYF
.	16	TRBV18	TRBJ1-5	.	TGTGCCAGCTCACCAAATTCAGGGTTTAGCAATCAGCCCCAGCATTTT	CASSPNSGFSNQPQHF
TRBD1	14	TRBV5-6	TRBJ2-7	.	TGTGCCAGCAGTTTCACAGGGGGGTCCTACGAGCAGTACTTC	CASSFTGGSYEQYF
.	14	TRBV4-3	TRBJ1-2	.	TGCGCCAGCAGCCAAGTACAGTTTGGGTGGGGCTACACCTTC	CASSQVQFGWGYTF
TRBD1	13	TRBV6-1	TRBJ2-3	.	TGTGCCAGCAGTGCGGACAGGGTCAATACGCAGTATTTT	CASSADRVNTQYF
.	13	TRBV27	TRBJ1-1	.	TGTGCCAGCAGCCGCATCAGATCATGCGAAGCTTTCTTT	CASSRIRSCEAFF
.	17	TRBV15	TRBJ1-2	.	TGTGCCACCAGCAGAGGAGGTTGGCGGAGGCGAGACTATGGCTACACCTTC	CATSRGGWRRRDYGYTF
.	15	TRBV6-6	TRBJ2-6	.	TGTGCCAGCAGTTCTAGCACGGGTGGGGCCAACGTCCTGACTTTC	CASSSSTGGANVLTF
TRBD2	13	TRBV29-1	TRBJ2-1	.	TGCAGCGTTGAGGGACTAGCCGTCAATGAGCAGTTCTTC	CSVEGLAVNEQFF
.	15	TRBV4-1	TRBJ1-1	many	TGCGCCAGCAGCCCCGGGACCAACAGGGACACTGAAGCTTTCTTT	CASSPGTNRDTEAFF
.	14	TRBV6-1	TRBJ2-2	.	TGTGCCAGCCGCCGGGACACGAACACCGGGGAGCTGTTTTTT	CASRRDTNTGELFF
TRBD2	15	TRBV7-2	TRBJ2-1	.	TGTGCCAGCAGCTTTTCCGGGACTAGGGGTAATGAGCAGTTCTTC	CASSFSGTRGNEQFF
.	13	TRBV28	TRBJ1-5	.	TGTGCCAGCAGTGGGCGCCGCAATCAGCCCCAGCATTTT	CASSGRRNQPQHF
.	15	TRBV4-1	TRBJ1-1	few	TGCGCCAGCAGCCAAGATCGTGCAGGGCTTGGAGAAGCTTTCTTT	CASSQDRAGLGEAFF
.	9	TRBV12-1	TRBJ2-1	.	TGTGCCAGCCCCCGGGAGCAGTTCTTC	CASPREQFF
TRBD1	14	TRBV6-5	TRBJ1-5	.	TGTGCCAGCAGTGGGACAGGGGGATATCAGCCCCAGCATTTT	CASSGTGGYQPQHF
TRBD1	14	TRBV10-2	TRBJ1-2	.	TGCGCCAGCAGTATGGACAGGGACCACTATGGCTACACCTTC	CASSMDRDHYGYTF
TRBD1	17	TRBV28	TRBJ1-5	.	TGTGCCAGCAGTTTATCACCAGGGGGCTATGGCAATCAGCCCCAGCATTTT	CASSLSPGGYGNQPQHF
TRBD1	13	TRBV29-1	TRBJ2-5	.	TGCAGCGCAGCCACAGGGGGACGAGAGACCCAGTACTTC	CSAATGGRETQYF
.	11	TRBV28	TRBJ2-7	.	TGTGCCAGCAGTTCCCCCCCTGAGCAGTACTTC	CASSSPPEQYF
TRBD2	16	TRBV9	TRBJ2-5	.	TGTGCCAGCAGCGTAGGGGCGGGGGGATGGCGAGAGACCCAGTACTTC	CASSVGAGGWRETQYF
.	14	TRBV6-5	TRBJ1-1	.	TGTGCCAGCAGTTACGCGGGCAGTTACACTGAAGCTTTCTTT	CASSYAGSYTEAFF
TRBD1	16	TRBV28	TRBJ1-4	.	TGTGCCAGCCTCGCCGGGACAGGCGGCACTAATGAAAAACTGTTTTTT	CASLAGTGGTNEKLFF
.	16	TRBV27	TRBJ2-2	.	TGTGCCAGCAGTTTACTCGCGGGACTTTCCACCGGGGAGCTGTTTTTT	CASSLLAGLSTGELFF
TRBD1	13	TRBV5-1	TRBJ2-7	.	TGCGCCAGCAGCCGGACAGGGGGTGGGGAGCAGTACTTC	CASSRTGGGEQYF
TRBD1	14	TRBV6-6	TRBJ2-1	.	TGTGCCAGCAGCCCGGGACAGGGAACGAATGAGCAGTTCTTC	CASSPGQGTNEQFF
.	13	TRBV2	TRBJ2-1	.	TGTGCCAGCAGTCCCCCAGAGTGGCGGGAGCAGTTCTTC	CASSPPEWREQFF
TRBD2	16	TRBV10-3	TRBJ2-1	.	TGTGCCATCGAAGAGGGACTAGCGGGAGAAGGAAATGAGCAGTTCTTC	CAIEEGLAGEGNEQFF
TRBD2	17	TRBV5-6	TRBJ2-7	.	TGTGCCAGCAGCTCGAACTTACCCGGGACTAGCGGTTACGAGCAGTACTTC	CASSSNLPGTSGYEQYF
.	14	TRBV6-8	TRBJ1-1	.	TGTGCCAGCAGTTTCGGACAAATGAACACTGAAGCTTTCTTT	CASSFGQMNTEAFF
TRBD1	15	TRBV5-4	TRBJ2-7	.	TGTGCCAGCAGCTTACAGGGGGCGCGATTGAACGAGCAGTACTTC	CASSLQGARLNEQYF
TRBD1	14	TRBV6-1	TRBJ1-2	.	TGTGCCAGCACCCCGACAGGGGCTAACTATGGCTACACCTTC	CASTPTGANYGYTF
TRBD2	14	TRBV6-5	TRBJ2-7	once	TGTGCCAGCAGTTCTCCGGGACTAGCGTCTGAGCAGTACTTC	CASSSPGLASEQYF
.	14	TRBV6-1	TRBJ2-7	.	TGTGCCAGCAATGAGGGGACTCTTAGCTACGAGCAGTACTTC	CASNEGTLSYEQYF
TRBD1	15	TRBV11-3	TRBJ2-5	.	TGTGCCAGCAGCGCCCGGACAGGGGGTATGGAGACCCAGTACTTC	CASSARTGGMETQYF
TRBD1	12	TRBV29-1	TRBJ1-1	.	TGCAGCTTACGGACAGGGATCACTGAAGCTTTCTTT	CSLRTGITEAFF
.	15	TRBV27	TRBJ1-6	.	TGTGCCAGCAGTTTAAGCCGGTCGGGGGGTTCACCCCTCCACTTT	CASSLSRSGGSPLHF
.	14	TRBV30	TRBJ2-7	.	TGTGCCTGGAGTGTGGGGCAGGGAAATGCCGAGCAGTACTTC	CAWSVGQGNAEQYF
.	12	TRBV28	TRBJ2-7	once	TGTGCCAGCAGTTTGACAGCCTACGAGCAGTACTTC	CASSLTAYEQYF
TRBD2	12	TRBV7-9	TRBJ2-7	.	TGTTCCTGGGGGGGGAGAACCTACGAGCAGTACTTC	CSWGGRTYEQYF
.	12	TRBV30	TRBJ1-2	.	TGTGCCTGGAACCCAGGGGTCTATGGCTACACCTTC	CAWNPGVYGYTF
.	12	TRBV5-5	TRBJ1-1	.	TGTGCCAGCAGTACGGGGGACACTGAAGCTTTCTTT	CASSTGDTEAFF
TRBD1	13	TRBV6-5	TRBJ1-5	.	TGTGCCAGCAGAGGACAGGGTGGACAGCCCCAGCATTTT	CASRGQGGQPQHF
TRBD1	17	TRBV5-1	TRBJ1-2	.	TGCGCCAGCACCGTCGGGACAGGGGGCAAGAACTACTATGGCTACACCTTC	CASTVGTGGKNYYGYTF
.	17	TRBV27	TRBJ2-6	.	TGTGCCAGCAGGGGAGATTACCTCTACTCTGGGGCCAACGTCCTGACTTTC	CASRGDYLYSGANVLTF
.	15	TRBV27	TRBJ2-7	.	TGTGCCAGCAGTTTATATTTGGGGCTTTCCTACGAGCAGTACTTC	CASSLYLGLSYEQYF